The 21 T cell receptor beta chains in this list originate from one sample, sequenced in a study of cytotoxic CD8 clonotypes in ibrutinib-treated CLL. Here immunoSEQ multiplex PCR was the method, and the copy in TCRdb shows in-frame clones only, minus some. The table has about 200,000 clones, around 70% seen once. The sequencing used PBMCs, collected after 12 months of ibrutinib treatment. The source is a human donor with chronic lymphocytic leukemia.

The J gene is TRBJ1-1, the V gene TRBV18; D not resolved. Germline V gene sequence: CDR1 KGHSH, CDR2 LQKENI. The CDR3 runs 13 residues. V was trimmed by 2 bases and J by 3 bases, leaving 7 bases between them. CDR3 protein: CASSPFTDTEAFF. The CDR3 DNA is TGTGCCAGCTCACCATTTACGGACACTGAAGCTTTCTTT.

The V call is TRBV4-1, the J call TRBJ1-2; the D is unclear. Trimming took off 2 bases at V and 3 bases at J, with 7 bases between the two ends. The CDR3 loop spans 13 amino acids. Germline V CDR1 and CDR2: MGHRA, YSYEKL. The CDR3 nucleotides read TGCGCCAGCAGCCAACGTATAGACTATGGCTACACCTTC. It encodes CASSQRIDYGYTF.

This clone was recorded many times. The chain joins TRBV6-5 to TRBJ1-2; D may be TRBD1 (6 bases). This CDR3 has 14 amino acids. Germline lookup yields CDR1 MNHEY and CDR2 SVGAGI. Trimming stripped 0 bases from V and 8 bases from J, with 13 bases between. The CDR3 reads CASSYSPGAGGYTF. The CDR3 nucleotides are TGTGCCAGCAGTTACTCTCCAGGGGCCGGAGGCTACACCTTC.

This chain links TRBV5-1 with TRBJ2-7; possibly TRBD2 for D (5 bases). V lost 5 bases and J 6 bases, leaving 15 bases between the germline ends. CDR3 length: 13 residues. Germline assignment: CDR1 SGHRS and CDR2 YFSETQ. CDR3 in DNA: TGCGCCAGCAGTCGGGATCTAGCATCCGAGCAGTACTTC. It specifies CASSRDLASEQYF.

In this sample, this clone turned up a few times. The V call is TRBV18, the J call TRBJ1-5; 8 bases are a match to TRBD1. J gave up 5 bases and V 4 bases, and 4 bases lay outside the gene matches. The CDR3 contains 14 residues. Germline lookup yields CDR1 KGHSH and CDR2 LQKENI. CDR3 residues: CASSRTDRDQPQHF. The CDR3 DNA reads as TGTGCCAGCTCACGAACGGACAGGGATCAGCCCCAGCATTTT. Full variable domain (missing parts from reference TRBV18 and TRBJ1-5): NAGVMQNPRHLVRRRGQEARLRCSPMKGHSHVYWYRQLPEEGLKFMVYLQKENIIDESGMPKERFSAEFPKEGPSILRIQQVVRGDSAAYFCASSRTDRDQPQHFGDGTRLSIL.

The genes are TRBV7-2 and TRBJ1-5, with D perhaps TRBD1 (6 bases). The V gene's germline CDR1 is SGHTA and CDR2 FQGNSA. Between the trimmed V and J ends, which lost 5 bases and 1 base, there was a span of 12 bases. This CDR3 comprises 15 residues. CDR3 bases: TGTGCCAGCAGCCCTCTGGGGGCCAGCAATCAGCCCCAGCATTTT. As protein: CASSPLGASNQPQHF.

The chain has TRBV4-2 and TRBJ2-1; tentative D call: TRBD1 (5 bases). The CDR3 contains 15 residues. V lost 5 bases to trimming and J lost 7 bases, with 18 bases between them. CDR1 is LGHNA, CDR2 YNFKEQ, per germline. The CDR3 sequence: CASSEMGTQGNEQFF. CDR3 DNA sequence: TGTGCCAGCAGCGAAATGGGTACCCAGGGAAATGAGCAGTTCTTC.

The chain couples TRBV6-5 to TRBJ2-5; no firm D call. The CDR3 is made up of 13 amino acids. V was trimmed by 7 bases and J by 7 bases, leaving 16 bases between them. Germline V CDR1 and CDR2: MNHEY, SVGAGI. CDR3 residues: CASKARDVGTQYF. The CDR3 DNA is TGTGCCAGCAAAGCAAGGGATGTAGGGACCCAGTACTTC.

V is TRBV19 and J is TRBJ1-2, with D hard to call. Between the trimmed V and J ends, which lost 5 bases and 0 bases, there was a span of 13 bases. The CDR3 loop spans 15 amino acids. The germline gives CDR1 LNHDA, CDR2 SQIVND (reference sequence). CDR3: CASSDVGRANYGYTF. The CDR3, as DNA: TGTGCCAGTAGTGATGTGGGCCGCGCTAACTATGGCTACACCTTC.

The chain uses TRBV27 and TRBJ2-5; TRBD1 aligns across 10 bases. The germline gives CDR1 MNHEY, CDR2 SMNVEV (reference sequence). J gave up 6 bases and V 8 bases, and 12 bases lay outside the gene matches. The CDR3 is 15 residues long. CDR3 sequence (DNA): TGTGCCAGCGGACCCTGGACAGGGGGGACGAAGACCCAGTACTTC. Amino acid sequence: CASGPWTGGTKTQYF.

The chain uses TRBV15 and TRBJ2-1; TRBD2 agrees at 7 bases. The CDR3 has 14 residues. The V gene end was trimmed by 5 bases and the J gene end by 10 bases; junction bases not matched to a gene: 11. Germline V CDR1 and CDR2: LNHNV, YYDKDF (reference sequence). CDR3 coding DNA: TGTGCCACCAGCCGATGGGAGGGCCCCCGGGAGCAGTTCTTC. It encodes CATSRWEGPREQFF.

The genes are TRBV30 and TRBJ1-5; no definite D call. The CDR3 runs 13 residues. Between the trimmed V and J ends, which lost 3 bases and 2 bases, there was a span of 8 bases. The germline V gene encodes CDR1 GTSNPN and CDR2 SVGIG (reference sequence). This chain's CDR3 is CAWSPQRNQPQHF. The CDR3 nucleotides read TGTGCCTGGAGCCCACAGCGCAATCAGCCCCAGCATTTT.

The rearrangement uses TRBV4-2 and TRBJ1-6; the D gene is possibly TRBD1 (5 bases). Germline-derived CDR1 and CDR2 are LGHNA and YNFKEQ. With 2 bases removed from V and 7 bases from J, the gap between germline ends came to 6 bases. The CDR3 totals 13 residues. The chain's CDR3 is CASSQNRNSPLHF. CDR3 nucleotide sequence: TGTGCCAGCAGCCAAAACAGGAATTCACCCCTCCACTTT.

V usage is TRBV2 and J usage is TRBJ2-7; perhaps TRBD1 as D (6 bases). Germline CDR1 and CDR2: SNHLY and FYNNEI. CDR3 size: 18 residues. V lost 4 bases, J lost 1 base, and 23 bases lay in between. The CDR3 spells CASSGDPIQGFTSYEQYF. In DNA form, the CDR3 reads TGTGCCAGCAGTGGTGACCCTATACAGGGTTTTACGTCCTACGAGCAGTACTTC.

Only a few counts were recorded for this clone. The CDR3 DNA reads TGTGCCAGCAGTGAAGGGGGAGCAAATTCACCCCTCCACTTT. It yields the protein CASSEGGANSPLHF. V and J are TRBV2 and TRBJ1-6, with D unclear. V gave up 1 base and J gave up 7 bases, with 8 bases separating them. The CDR3 is 14 amino acids. Germline CDR1 and CDR2: SNHLY and FYNNEI.

V gene TRBV28 combines with J gene TRBJ1-2; D not resolved. This CDR3 comprises 17 residues. Trimming left V 2 bases short and J 0 bases short, with 16 bases between. CDR1 is MDHEN, CDR2 SYDVKM, per germline. CDR3 loop: CASSLVMVQTPNYGYTF. The CDR3 DNA is TGTGCCAGCAGTTTAGTAATGGTTCAGACTCCTAACTATGGCTACACCTTC.

The chain carries TRBV19 and TRBJ1-2; D ambiguous. V dropped 8 bases and J dropped 7 bases, with 8 bases sitting between them. Germline CDR1 and CDR2: LNHDA and SQIVND (reference sequence). This CDR3 is 10 amino acids long. The CDR3 bases are TGTGCCAGTGGGGAAAGTGGCTACACCTTC. Translation: CASGESGYTF.

The V and J genes are TRBV2 and TRBJ2-4; perhaps TRBD2 as D (5 bases). The CDR3 consists of 18 residues. V was pared by 6 bases and J by 1 base, with 22 bases between. Germline values: CDR1 SNHLY, CDR2 FYNNEI. CDR3 region: CASSPLGLSKGAKNIQYF. As DNA, the CDR3 is TGTGCCAGCAGCCCACTAGGACTCTCCAAAGGGGCCAAAAACATTCAGTACTTC.

This chain connects TRBV7-2 to TRBJ2-1, with 9 bases aligning to TRBD2. This CDR3 spans 16 amino acids. Germline loops: CDR1 SGHTA, CDR2 FQGNSA. V gave up 2 bases and J gave up 6 bases; unmatched junction bases: 8. CDR3 DNA sequence: TGTGCCAGCAGCTTACCTAAGGCTAGCGGGGCCAATGAGCAGTTCTTC. It yields the protein CASSLPKASGANEQFF.

This chain joins TRBV27 and TRBJ1-4, with 7 bases lining up with TRBD1. The junction had 7 bases not matched to a gene; V was cut back by 4 bases and J by 8 bases. CDR1 is MNHEY, CDR2 SMNVEV, per germline (reference sequence). The CDR3 contains 14 residues. This CDR3 is CASSSRAGGEKLFF. The CDR3, as DNA: TGTGCCAGCAGTTCTCGGGCAGGGGGGGAAAAACTGTTTTTT.

The genes are TRBV5-6 and TRBJ2-5; D may match TRBD1 or TRBD2 (5 bases each). Trimming took off 4 bases at V and 2 bases at J, with 12 bases between the two ends. Germline loops: CDR1 SGHDT, CDR2 YYEEEE. The CDR3 runs to 14 residues. CDR3 sequence (DNA): TGTGCCAGCAGCGGTCCGGGGCCTCAAGAGACCCAGTACTTC. Translating it yields CASSGPGPQETQYF. Full variable domain (missing parts from reference TRBV5-6 and TRBJ2-5): DAGVTQSPTHLIKTRGQQVTLRCSPKSGHDTVSWYQQALGQGPQFIFQYYEEEERQRGNFPDRFSGHQFPNYSSELNVNALLLGDSALYLCASSGPGPQETQYFGPGTRLLVL.